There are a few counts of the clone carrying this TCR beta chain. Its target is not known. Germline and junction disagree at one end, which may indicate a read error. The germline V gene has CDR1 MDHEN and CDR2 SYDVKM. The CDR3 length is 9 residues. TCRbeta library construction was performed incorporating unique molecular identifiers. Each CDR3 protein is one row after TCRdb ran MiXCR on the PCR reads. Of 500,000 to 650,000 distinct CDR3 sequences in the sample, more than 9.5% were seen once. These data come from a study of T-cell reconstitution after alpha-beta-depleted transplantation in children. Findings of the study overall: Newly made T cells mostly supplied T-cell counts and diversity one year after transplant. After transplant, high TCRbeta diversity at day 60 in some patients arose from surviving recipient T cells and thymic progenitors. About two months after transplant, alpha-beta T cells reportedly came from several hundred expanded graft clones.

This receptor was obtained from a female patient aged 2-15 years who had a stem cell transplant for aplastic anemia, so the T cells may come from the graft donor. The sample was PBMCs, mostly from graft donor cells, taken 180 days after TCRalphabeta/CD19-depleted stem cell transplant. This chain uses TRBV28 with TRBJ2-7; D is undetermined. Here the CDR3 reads CASMLGRKF. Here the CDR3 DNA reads TGTGCCAGCATGTTAGGCCGGAAATTC.